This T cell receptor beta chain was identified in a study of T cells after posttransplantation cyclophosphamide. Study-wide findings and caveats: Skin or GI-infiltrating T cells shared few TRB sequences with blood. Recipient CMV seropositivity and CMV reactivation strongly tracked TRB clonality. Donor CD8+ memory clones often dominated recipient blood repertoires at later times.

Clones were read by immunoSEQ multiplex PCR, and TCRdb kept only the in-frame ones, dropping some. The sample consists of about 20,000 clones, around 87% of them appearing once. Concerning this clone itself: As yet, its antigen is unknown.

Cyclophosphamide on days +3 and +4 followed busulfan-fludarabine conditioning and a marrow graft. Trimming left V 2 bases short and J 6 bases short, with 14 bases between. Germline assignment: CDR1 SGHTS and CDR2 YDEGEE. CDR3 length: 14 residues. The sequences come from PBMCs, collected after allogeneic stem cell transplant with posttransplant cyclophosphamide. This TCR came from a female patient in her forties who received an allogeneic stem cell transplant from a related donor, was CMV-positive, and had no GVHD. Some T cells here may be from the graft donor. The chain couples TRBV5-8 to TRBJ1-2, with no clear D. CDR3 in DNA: TGTGCCAGCAGCTTACCAGGACTGCCTAATGGCTACACCTTC. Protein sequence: CASSLPGLPNGYTF.